These T cell receptor beta chains were read from a single sample in a study of T cells in Graves' hyperthyroidism and ophthalmopathy. TCRdb itself ran the multiplex PCR reads through MiXCR, one entry per CDR3 protein. The repertoire holds around 300,000 distinct CDR3 sequences, with roughly 13% as singletons. Sequencing was carried out using blood. All receptors derive from a woman in her thirties or forties with Graves' ophthalmopathy. Each CDR3 is given with its conserved first and last residue. The order of the fields is CDR3 length, D gene, J gene, V gene, clone size, CDR3 DNA, CDR3 protein. The D gene is left open where the match is weak. Rows may omit the clone size; those that give it use once, few, many or a size class.

13 NA TRBJ2-1 TRBV7-2 many TGTGCCAGCAGCTTAGCAATCCACAATGAGCAGTTCTTC CASSLAIHNEQFF
13 NA TRBJ2-1 TRBV6-5 many TGTGCCAGCAGTTACGGCGCCTACAATGAGCAGTTCTTC CASSYGAYNEQFF
13 NA TRBJ2-7 TRBV12-3/TRBV12-4 many TGTGCCAGCAGTTTGACCACCGCCTACGAGCAGTACTTC CASSLTTAYEQYF
15 NA TRBJ2-1 TRBV18 few TGTGCCAGCTCAAGCGCGAGGGGGAGCTACAATGAGCAGTTCTTC CASSSARGSYNEQFF
13 NA TRBJ1-1 TRBV20-1 many TGCAGTCCCGCCGGGGGGCTTAGTACTGAAGCTTTCTTT CSPAGGLSTEAFF
16 TRBD2 TRBJ2-3 TRBV9 NA TGTGCCAGCAGCGTGTTTGGCGGGGGAGGCACAGATACGCAGTATTTT CASSVFGGGGTDTQYF
15 NA TRBJ2-7 TRBV11-3 few TGTGCCAGCAGCTCTGGGACCGCTTGGTTGGGAGAGCAGTACTTC CASSSGTAWLGEQYF
14 TRBD1 TRBJ2-7 TRBV2 many TGTGCCAGCAGGCCGGGACAGCTTGCCTACGAGCAGTACTTC CASRPGQLAYEQYF
13 NA TRBJ2-5 TRBV7-8 few TGTGCCAGCAGCTTACAACCGCAAGAGACCCAGTACTTC CASSLQPQETQYF
13 NA TRBJ1-2 TRBV3-1 many TGTGCCAGCAGCCAAGGGGCGGTGGGAGGCTACACCTTC CASSQGAVGGYTF
16 NA TRBJ1-1 TRBV19 many TGTGCCAGTAGGAACTTAGGTCGGGACGCAAACACTGAAGCTTTCTTT CASRNLGRDANTEAFF
15 NA TRBJ2-7 TRBV20-1 NA TGCAGTGCTAGAGATCTGAGACAGGGCGGGGACGAGCAGTACTTC CSARDLRQGGDEQYF
14 TRBD1 TRBJ1-2 TRBV5-1 many TGCGCCAGCAGCGCTGGACAGGGGGTCTATGGCTACACCTTC CASSAGQGVYGYTF
14 NA TRBJ1-1 TRBV29-1 many TGCAGCGCCTCTAAGGGGCAGGCGAACACTGAAGCTTTCTTT CSASKGQANTEAFF
15 TRBD1 TRBJ1-1 TRBV18 few TGTGCCAGCTCACCAACTCGACAGGGGAACACTGAAGCTTTCTTT CASSPTRQGNTEAFF
12 TRBD2 TRBJ2-1 TRBV5-1 many TGTGCCAGCAGTTTGGCGGGAGGTGAGCAGTTCTTC CASSLAGGEQFF
15 TRBD1 TRBJ2-5 TRBV28 many TGTGCCAGCAACGCACCTGGACAGGGGGCGGTGACCCAGTACTTC CASNAPGQGAVTQYF
21 NA TRBJ2-3 TRBV27 many TGTGCCAGCAGTTTTTGTACGGTCCCAGGGGTCCCCGACCTTAGCACAGATACGCAGTATTTT CASSFCTVPGVPDLSTDTQYF
15 NA TRBJ1-1 TRBV19 many TGTGCCAGTAGTGTAACCGGGGGACAGAACACTGAAGCTTTCTTT CASSVTGGQNTEAFF
17 TRBD2 TRBJ2-1 TRBV28 many TGTGCCAGCAGTTTATCCCCCGGGACTAGAGACTACAATGAGCAGTTCTTC CASSLSPGTRDYNEQFF
17 TRBD2 TRBJ2-7 TRBV5-4 many TGTGCCAGCAGCTTGAGAGGCTTGGGCGGGAGAACCTACGAGCAGTACTTC CASSLRGLGGRTYEQYF
15 NA TRBJ2-5 TRBV7-8 many TGTGCCAGCAGCTCCCAAACGACGGGACAAGAGACCCAGTACTTC CASSSQTTGQETQYF
12 NA TRBJ2-2 TRBV15 few TGTGCCACCAGCAGACCCACCGGGGAGCTGTTTTTT CATSRPTGELFF
14 TRBD2 TRBJ2-3 TRBV12-3/TRBV12-4 many TGTGCCAGCAGAATAGCGGGGGGTAAACTTACGCAGTATTTT CASRIAGGKLTQYF
13 NA TRBJ2-5 TRBV20-1 NA TGCAGTGCCGTGCAAACCCTCGGGGAGACCCAGTACTTC CSAVQTLGETQYF
14 NA TRBJ1-5 TRBV12-3/TRBV12-4 many TGTGCCAGCAGTTTGCAGGGAGCGAATCAGCCCCAGCATTTT CASSLQGANQPQHF
16 TRBD1 TRBJ2-3 TRBV28 many TGTGCCAGCAGTGGGGACAGGGGGCGCCGTGGGGATACGCAGTATTTT CASSGDRGRRGDTQYF
15 TRBD1 TRBJ1-5 TRBV10-2 NA TGCGCCAGCAGGAAGGGGGCTGGTGGCAATCAGCCCCAGCATTTT CASRKGAGGNQPQHF